This TCR beta chain was observed in a study of shared T cell receptors in the human thymus. The V gene's germline CDR1 is SGDLS and CDR2 YYNGEE. The germline V and J ends were trimmed by 0 bases and 2 bases, with 9 bases remaining between them. CDR3 length: 14 residues. Clones were sequenced by immunoSEQ multiplex PCR, and TCRdb holds only the in-frame ones, with some missing. Among roughly 660,000 clones listed, over 75% were seen once. These sequences were also reported in another study, on human thymus T cells.

The clonotype comes from a boy in the first two years of life with a congenital heart defect. Sequenced: thymocytes. V gene TRBV9 combines with J gene TRBJ2-7; D gene ambiguous. CDR3 protein: CASSVAAVPYEQYF. The CDR3 coding sequence is TGTGCCAGCAGCGTAGCTGCGGTTCCCTACGAGCAGTACTTC.